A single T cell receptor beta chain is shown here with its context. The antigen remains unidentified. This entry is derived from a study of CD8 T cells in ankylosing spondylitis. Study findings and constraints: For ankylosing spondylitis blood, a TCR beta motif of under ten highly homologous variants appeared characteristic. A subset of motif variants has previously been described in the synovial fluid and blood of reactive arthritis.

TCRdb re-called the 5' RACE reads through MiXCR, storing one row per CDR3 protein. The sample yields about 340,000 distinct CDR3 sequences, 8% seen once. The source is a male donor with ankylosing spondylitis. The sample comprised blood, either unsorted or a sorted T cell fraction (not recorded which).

Here the CDR3 reads CASSFGTGVPYNSPLHF. DNA for the CDR3: TGCGCCAGCAGCTTCGGGACAGGGGTACCCTATAATTCACCCCTCCACTTT. V and J are TRBV5-1 and TRBJ1-6; 10 positions agree with TRBD1. CDR3 length: 17 residues. Germline V gives CDR1 SGHRS, CDR2 YFSETQ. Unmatched junction bases numbered 4, after V lost 2 bases and J lost 2 bases.